The next 6 T cell receptor beta chains were all read from a single sample in a study of T cells in localized non-small cell lung cancer. Data came from immunoSEQ multiplex PCR; TCRdb stores just in-frame clones and leaves some out. The table lists some 21,000 clones, 75% to 95% of them singletons, with about 7% in the top ten. The sequencing used peripheral blood, collected before any cancer treatment. Source of these receptors: a woman aged 35-75 years with stage I lung adenocarcinoma.

The V and J genes are TRBV7-9 and TRBJ2-7; D remains unclear. Germline loops: CDR1 SEHNR, CDR2 FQNEAQ (reference sequence). The CDR3 has 14 amino acids. The V gene lost 0 bases and the J gene lost 0 bases, with 6 bases spanning the gap. The CDR3 region is CASSLALASYEQYF. Here the CDR3 DNA reads TGTGCCAGCAGCTTAGCTCTCGCCTCCTACGAGCAGTACTTC.

The chain is built from TRBV27 and TRBJ2-3; D call uncertain. The CDR3 totals 13 residues. The germline V gene encodes CDR1 MNHEY and CDR2 SMNVEV (reference sequence). V dropped 2 bases and J dropped 6 bases, with 9 bases sitting between them. The DNA for the CDR3 is TGTGCCAGCAGTTTAATCTGGTCCGATACGCAGTATTTT. It codes for CASSLIWSDTQYF.

J is TRBJ2-2 and V is TRBV5-1; maybe TRBD1 (5 bases). The germline gives CDR1 SGHRS, CDR2 YFSETQ. The CDR3 covers 14 residues. V lost 5 bases and J lost 5, with 13 bases in between. CDR3 in amino acids: CASSGQGRTGELFF. DNA of the CDR3: TGCGCCAGCAGTGGGCAGGGCAGGACCGGGGAGCTGTTTTTT.

This clone has just one count. This sequence joins TRBV4-1 and TRBJ1-2; 8 nucleotides line up with TRBD1. The CDR3 runs to 15 residues. The V segment lost 1 base and the J segment 8 bases; nucleotides outside the gene matches: 9. Per germline, CDR1 MGHRA and CDR2 YSYEKL. The CDR3, as DNA: TGCGCCAGCAGCCAAGTTCCAGGGGGCCTTAAGGGCTACACCTTC. It is translated as CASSQVPGGLKGYTF.

The chain combines TRBV2 with TRBJ1-5; no clear D. The CDR3 contains 16 residues. The V gene's germline CDR1 is SNHLY and CDR2 FYNNEI. V was cut by 0 bases and J by 3 bases, with 12 bases left in between. The CDR3 nucleotides read TGTGCCAGCAGTGAAGCGCAGGCAGCGCTCAATCAGCCCCAGCATTTT. It specifies CASSEAQAALNQPQHF.

The chain couples TRBV2 to TRBJ2-7; either TRBD1 or TRBD2 may supply D (6 bases each). V dropped 2 bases and J dropped 2 bases, with 13 bases sitting between them. The germline V gene encodes CDR1 SNHLY and CDR2 FYNNEI. CDR3 length: 15 amino acids. The CDR3 nucleotides read TGTGCCAGCAGTGAAAGCTGGGGGGCCACCTACGAGCAGTACTTC. Residues: CASSESWGATYEQYF.